The 13 T cell receptor beta chains presented below share a single source sample, sequenced in a study of siplizumab effects on memory and regulatory T cells. TCRdb's copy holds only in-frame clones and misses some; the assay was immunoSEQ multiplex PCR. Of about 98,000 clones listed, approximately 90% were seen once; the top ten hold 1.1%. Input material: CD4+ T cells sorted from blood. These receptors all come from a human donor in good health.

The chain joins TRBV6-1 to TRBJ2-5; 7 bases are shared with TRBD1. Germline V gene lookup returns CDR1 MNHNS and CDR2 SASEGT. V dropped 5 bases and J dropped 1; count of bases not matched to a gene: 1. The length of the CDR3 is 13 residues. The CDR3 nucleotides read TGTGCCAGCAGTAACAGGGGCCAAGAGACCCAGTACTTC. It encodes CASSNRGQETQYF.

The rearrangement uses TRBV19 and TRBJ2-3; no clear D gene. The germline V gene encodes CDR1 LNHDA and CDR2 SQIVND (reference sequence). Trimming took 5 bases from V and 6 from J, leaving 9 bases between them. This CDR3 contains 12 residues. This chain's CDR3 is CASSPPYDTQYF. The CDR3 DNA sequence: TGTGCCAGTAGTCCCCCCTACGATACGCAGTATTTT.

V gene TRBV7-3 combines with J gene TRBJ2-2, with D perhaps assigned TRBD1 or TRBD2 (6 bases each). With 4 bases removed from V and 4 bases from J, the gap between germline ends came to 16 bases. This CDR3 comprises 16 residues. CDR1 is SGHTA and CDR2 is FQGTGA in the germline V gene. The DNA of the CDR3 is TGTGCCAGCAGCTCGCGAGGGGGGAGTAGCACCGGGGAGCTGTTTTTT. This gives the protein CASSSRGGSSTGELFF. The full variable domain, completed using reference TRBV7-3 and TRBJ2-2, is GAGVSQTPSNKVTEKGKYVELRCDPISGHTALYWYRQSLGQGPEFLIYFQGTGAADDSGLPNDRFFAVRPEGSVSTLKIQRTERGDSAVYLCASSSRGGSSTGELFFGEGSRLTVL.

The chain links TRBV7-8 to TRBJ2-2, with TRBD1 as a possible D gene (6 bases). CDR3 length equals 15 residues. Germline V gene lookup returns CDR1 SGHVS and CDR2 FQNEAQ. The V end was cut by 7 bases, the J end by 0 bases, with 12 bases between. The CDR3 region is CASKQNRANTGELFF. CDR3 bases: TGTGCCAGCAAACAAAACAGGGCGAACACCGGGGAGCTGTTTTTT.

The chain uses TRBV6-1 and TRBJ2-7, with 8 nucleotides matching TRBD2. The CDR3 extends over 12 amino acids. V was pared by 4 bases and J by 10 bases, with 6 bases of the junction left unmatched. Germline V gene sequence: CDR1 MNHNS, CDR2 SASEGT. CDR3 nucleotides: TGTGCCAGCAGTGTACGGAGCGGGAGCCAGTACTTC. As protein: CASSVRSGSQYF.

On this clone: The sample has other DNA sequences that encode this CDR3 too. V is TRBV2 and J is TRBJ1-2; D perhaps matches TRBD1 (6 bases). The germline gives CDR1 SNHLY, CDR2 FYNNEI. The length of the CDR3 is 12 residues. V gave up 6 bases and J gave up 4 bases, with 9 bases separating them. The CDR3 region is CASRGGGYGYTF. Written as DNA, the CDR3 is TGTGCCAGCAGAGGGGGAGGCTATGGCTACACCTTC.

This chain connects TRBV7-3 to TRBJ2-3; 7 bases are shared with TRBD2. The CDR3 totals 13 residues. Trimming cost V 0 bases and J 6 bases; bases outside gene matches: 0. Germline V gene sequence: CDR1 SGHTA, CDR2 FQGTGA. The CDR3 spells CASSLTRGDTQYF. CDR3 DNA: TGTGCCAGCAGCTTAACGCGGGGGGATACGCAGTATTTT. The full variable domain, with the rest looked up from reference TRBV7-3 and TRBJ2-3, is GAGVSQTPSNKVTEKGKYVELRCDPISGHTALYWYRQSLGQGPEFLIYFQGTGAADDSGLPNDRFFAVRPEGSVSTLKIQRTERGDSAVYLCASSLTRGDTQYFGPGTRLTVL.

The chain uses TRBV9 and TRBJ1-1; D gene unclear. V lost 2 bases, J lost 3 bases, and 5 bases lay in between. This CDR3 has 12 residues. CDR1 is SGDLS and CDR2 is YYNGEE in the germline V gene. CDR3 in amino acids: CASSVADTEAFF. DNA of the CDR3: TGTGCCAGCAGCGTTGCTGACACTGAAGCTTTCTTT.

The chain has TRBV7-9 and TRBJ1-1; 7 nucleotides agree with TRBD1. CDR1 and CDR2 from the germline V gene are SEHNR and FQNEAQ (reference sequence). Unmatched junction bases numbered 3, after V lost 4 bases and J lost 1 base. This CDR3 spans 14 amino acids. CDR3 amino acids: CASSSRTGNTEAFF. CDR3 nucleotide sequence: TGTGCCAGCAGCTCGCGGACAGGGAACACTGAAGCTTTCTTT.

This chain joins TRBV5-1 and TRBJ2-1, with 10 bases matching TRBD2. CDR1 and CDR2 from the germline V gene are SGHRS and YFSETQ. CDR3 length: 19 amino acids. The V and J ends lost 0 bases and 7 bases, in that order; junction bases with no gene match: 16. CDR3 residues: CASSLAAVSSSGSMNEQFF. The CDR3 nucleotides read TGCGCCAGCAGCTTGGCCGCGGTCTCGTCTAGCGGGAGTATGAATGAGCAGTTCTTC.

The gene calls are TRBV14 and TRBJ2-5; 9 bases fit TRBD1. Germline V gene sequence: CDR1 SGHDN, CDR2 FVKESK. The CDR3 sequence is 16 residues long. V trimming: 3 bases; J trimming: 5 bases; junction bases outside the gene matches: 10. The CDR3 protein is CASSQLYRGPPETQYF. The CDR3 nucleotides are TGTGCCAGCAGCCAGTTATACAGGGGGCCACCGGAGACCCAGTACTTC. The full variable domain, in which reference TRBV14 and TRBJ2-5 provide the parts outside the CDR3, is EAGVTQFPSHSVIEKGQTVTLRCDPISGHDNLYWYRRVMGKEIKFLLHFVKESKQDESGMPNNRFLAERTGGTYSTLKVQPAELEDSGVYFCASSQLYRGPPETQYFGPGTRLLVL.

The chain joins TRBV6-1 to TRBJ2-2, with TRBD1 identical over 7 bases. Germline trimming cut 7 bases from V and 3 bases from J; bases unmatched to any gene: 5. Per the germline V gene, CDR1 is MNHNS and CDR2 is SASEGT. The CDR3 sequence is 14 residues long. The CDR3: CASMIDRDTGELFF. The CDR3 DNA is TGTGCCAGCATGATAGACAGGGACACCGGGGAGCTGTTTTTT.

V usage is TRBV5-8 and J usage is TRBJ2-3; the D gene is possibly TRBD1 (5 bases). Germline lookup yields CDR1 SGHTS and CDR2 YDEGEE. V was cut by 4 bases and J by 0 bases, with 9 bases left in between. The CDR3 consists of 14 residues. The CDR3 sequence is CASSLDTSTDTQYF. DNA for the CDR3: TGTGCCAGCAGCCTGGACACGAGCACAGATACGCAGTATTTT.